This is a list of T cell receptor beta chains from one sample in a study of type 1 and type 2 diabetes patients. Each CDR3 protein is one row after TCRdb ran MiXCR on the multiplex PCR reads. Counted here are a few hundred thousand distinct CDR3 sequences, approximately 45% occurring once; the ten biggest clones make up roughly 13%. Sequencing was done on a sample of peripheral blood mononuclear cells (PBMCs). The origin of the receptors is a man younger than 35 with type 2 diabetes. The CDR3 runs from the conserved cysteine through the conserved F or W. The D gene is left open where the match is weak. Some rows have no size entry. The others give once, few or many, or a class for an expanded clone.

j_call clone_size d_call v_call cdr3_nt cdr3_aa
TRBJ2-1 - TRBD2 TRBV4-3 TGCGCCAGCAGCCAAGGGGCGGGGGGATACAATGAGCAGTTCTTC CASSQGAGGYNEQFF
TRBJ2-1 - TRBD2 TRBV30 TGTGCCTGCCCCGGGACTAGCGGGAGCAATGAGCAGTTCTTC CACPGTSGSNEQFF
TRBJ2-5 - - TRBV4-1 TGCGCCAGCAGCCAAGCAGGGTGGGACCAAGAGACCCAGTACTTC CASSQAGWDQETQYF
TRBJ1-4 - TRBD1 TRBV2 TGTGCCAGCAGGGAGACAGGGCCGAGTGAAAAACTGTTTTTT CASRETGPSEKLFF
TRBJ2-2 - TRBD2 TRBV2 TGTGCCAGCAGTGAAGAGATTAGCGGGGGGGCGGGTCGAAACACCGGGGAGCTGTTTTTT CASSEEISGGAGRNTGELFF
TRBJ2-1 few - TRBV15 TGTGCCACCAGCAGAGATTCCGACAGCTACAATGAGCAGTTCTTC CATSRDSDSYNEQFF
TRBJ2-3 - - TRBV7-3 TGTGCCAGCAGCTTCCTACCCACCGGCACAGATACGCAGTATTTT CASSFLPTGTDTQYF
TRBJ1-1 - TRBD1 TRBV5-1 TGCGCCAGCAGCGCCGGGACAGGGAACACTGAAGCTTTCTTT CASSAGTGNTEAFF
TRBJ2-7 once TRBD2 TRBV7-3 TGTGCCAGCAGCTTACTCGCGGGAGGTGCCTACGAGCAGTACTTC CASSLLAGGAYEQYF
TRBJ1-1 - TRBD1 TRBV5-1 TGCGCCAGCAGCTTGGGACAGGGAGGGAACACTGAAGCTTTCTTT CASSLGQGGNTEAFF
TRBJ1-2 - TRBD1 TRBV29-1 TGCAGCGTTGAAGATAATACAGGGGGCATCGGCTACACCTTC CSVEDNTGGIGYTF
TRBJ1-5 - - TRBV4-1 TGCGCCAGCAGCCTACATCTAAATCAGCCCCAGCATTTT CASSLHLNQPQHF
TRBJ2-3 - - TRBV6-1 TGTGCCAGCAGGTCCCGGGCTACCCGCACAGATACGCAGTATTTT CASRSRATRTDTQYF
TRBJ1-1 many - TRBV10-3 TGTGCCATCAGTGAGTCCCTGGCAGGGTCAACTGAAGCTTTCTTT CAISESLAGSTEAFF
TRBJ1-1 - - TRBV15 TGTGCCACCAGCAGAGTCCAACCCACTGAAGCTTTCTTT CATSRVQPTEAFF
TRBJ1-1 - - TRBV15 TGTGCCACCAGCAGAGAAACGGGGTGGGCTTTCTTT CATSRETGWAFF
TRBJ2-1 few TRBD2 TRBV2 TGTGCCACGACGTCTAGCGGGGGGGCAGGCGAGCAGTTCTTC CATTSSGGAGEQFF
TRBJ2-3 few TRBD1 TRBV29-1 TGCAGCCTAGGACAGGGCCCAGATACGCAGTATTTT CSLGQGPDTQYF
TRBJ2-3 few TRBD2 TRBV27 TGTGCCAGCATGGTGCTAGCGGACACAGATACGCAGTATTTT CASMVLADTDTQYF
TRBJ2-7 few TRBD2 TRBV6-5 TGTGCCAGCAGTTACTCCGGGACTAGCTCCTACGAGCAGTACTTC CASSYSGTSSYEQYF
TRBJ2-5 many - TRBV6-5 TGTGCCATCAGCGAGGGGGTCGGGGAGACCCAGTACTTC CAISEGVGETQYF
TRBJ1-5 once - TRBV6-6 TGTGCCAGTCAGGCGGCCTATAGCAATCAGCCCCAGCATTTT CASQAAYSNQPQHF
TRBJ1-1 - - TRBV19 TGTGCCAGTACCATTTTTCACACAGGGAACACTGAAGCTTTCTTT CASTIFHTGNTEAFF
TRBJ2-2 - - TRBV12-3/TRBV12-4 TGTGCCAGCAGTTTAGTCGGAGGTCCGGTCGGGGAGCTGTTTTTT CASSLVGGPVGELFF
TRBJ2-2 few - TRBV28 TGTGCCAGCAGTCGGTCCGGGGAGCTGTTTTTT CASSRSGELFF
TRBJ1-2 - TRBD1 TRBV28 TGTGCCAGCAGCACCCGCGGACAGGTTCGGCTATATGGCTACACCTTC CASSTRGQVRLYGYTF
TRBJ2-3 - TRBD2 TRBV19 TGTGCCAGTAGTATAATGGGGGGGGGTACAGATACGCAGTATTTT CASSIMGGGTDTQYF
TRBJ2-5 many TRBD2 TRBV15 TGTGCCACCTCGGGACTAGCAGGAGAGACCCAGTACTTC CATSGLAGETQYF
TRBJ1-4 few - TRBV11-2 TGTGCCAGCAGCCCCGGGTCCAGGGGTGAAAAACTGTTTTTT CASSPGSRGEKLFF
TRBJ2-7 few TRBD2 TRBV19 TGTGCCAGGATTAGCGGGAGGGATTGCTTC CARISGRDCF
TRBJ2-7 few - TRBV7-2 TGTGCCAGCAGCTCCCCCGTGGGTTACGAGCAGTACTTC CASSSPVGYEQYF
TRBJ1-1 few TRBD1 TRBV20-1 TGCAGTGCTCTGATTGACAGGGTGAACACTGAAGCTTTCTTT CSALIDRVNTEAFF
TRBJ2-1 - TRBD1 TRBV10-3 TGTGCCATCACTCCCGGACAGGGAAGGAATGAGCAGTTCTTC CAITPGQGRNEQFF
TRBJ1-1 many - TRBV14 TGTGCCAGCAGCCAAGATAGGAACAGGGAAGGGACTGAAGCTTTCTTT CASSQDRNREGTEAFF
TRBJ1-6 few TRBD1 TRBV10-3 TGTGCCATCAGCACAGGGGAGGGGAATTCACCCCTCCACTTT CAISTGEGNSPLHF
TRBJ1-6 - TRBD1 TRBV11-2 TGTGCCAGCAGCTTGTATACAGGGGGCGATTCACCCCTCCACTTT CASSLYTGGDSPLHF
TRBJ2-7 - - TRBV28 TGTGCCAGCAGTTTCCTCGACTCATACGAGCAGTACTTC CASSFLDSYEQYF
TRBJ2-3 - - TRBV27 TGTGCCAGCAGTTTCAGTAGCACAGATACGCAGTATTTT CASSFSSTDTQYF
TRBJ2-2 many TRBD1 TRBV2 TGTGCCAGCAGGACAGGGGGGGACACCGGGGAGCTGTTTTTT CASRTGGDTGELFF
TRBJ2-7 - - TRBV10-2 TGCGCCAGCAGCCACAAACGCCCTATTAACATTCATCCCCAACATGGCGGGCAGTACTTC CASSHKRPINIHPQHGGQYF
TRBJ1-2 - - TRBV19 TGTGCCAGTAGTATGATGGGGAACTCCTATGGCTACACCTTC CASSMMGNSYGYTF
TRBJ1-6 once - TRBV28 TGTGCCAGCAGTTTCGGGGGGGCCCCCACCTATAATTCACCCCTCCACTTT CASSFGGAPTYNSPLHF
TRBJ2-7 few - TRBV20-1 TGCAGTGCCCCAGGTTCTAGCTCCTACGAGCAGTACTTC CSAPGSSSYEQYF
TRBJ2-1 - - TRBV15 TGTGCCACCAGCAGACCGCCCCAACGATACAATGAGCAGTTCTTC CATSRPPQRYNEQFF
TRBJ2-2 - TRBD1 TRBV5-1 TGCGCCAGCAGCCCTGGGGACAGGGACACCGGGGAGCTGTTTTTT CASSPGDRDTGELFF